The following is a T cell receptor beta chain sequence with its context. Its antigen is not known. The germline gives CDR1 SGHDT, CDR2 YYEEEE. The junction had 13 bases not matched to a gene; V was cut back by 5 bases and J by 10 bases. CDR3 size: 16 residues. This sample was included in a study of cytomegalovirus exposure and HLA in healthy donors. Researchers ran the PCR with 60 Vbeta and 13 Jbeta primers. In the original processing: Unique TCR beta chains numbered approximately 80 million in a later analysis, with some 9.9 million shared. Assay used: immunoSEQ multiplex PCR; TCRdb lists only in-frame clones, some missing. V, J and clone size derive from that table, while D and trimming were established from the DNA sequence. The sample has about 160,000 clones; 80% are singletons. Study conclusions and caveats: With high specificity and sensitivity, the classifier reportedly diagnosed cytomegalovirus status. An analysis done earlier found most TCR beta V segments productive about 90% or about 30% of the time. Cytomegalovirus association was listed for about 180 TCR beta chains.

Sequenced input: PBMCs. The V and J genes are TRBV5-6 and TRBJ1-6, with TRBD1 matching 9 bases. This receptor was taken from a man aged 25 to 40 in good health and CMV-seronegative. The CDR3, as DNA: TGTGCCAGCAGTATCGGACAGGGGAGGACCGGCTCACCCCTCCACTTT. It is translated as CASSIGQGRTGSPLHF.